The 16 T cell receptor beta chains below all came from one sample that was sequenced in a study of blood T cell repertoires in COVID-19. Sequencing used immunoSEQ multiplex PCR; TCRdb keeps in-frame clones, though not all of them. The table has about 30,000 clones, around 80% seen once; the top ten hold approximately 30%. The material sequenced was peripheral blood. The receptors come from an elderly man with acute or convalescent COVID-19.

The chain employs TRBV2 and TRBJ2-5; maybe TRBD1 (6 bases). Germline values: CDR1 SNHLY, CDR2 FYNNEI. The CDR3 length is 12 residues. The CDR3 DNA reads TGTGTAGTAAGGACAGATCAAGAGACCCAGTACTTC. Translating it yields CVVRTDQETQYF.

The chain uses TRBV7-6 and TRBJ2-3; D may be TRBD2 (6 bases). V was cut by 4 bases and J by 0 bases, with 17 bases left in between. Looked up from germline, CDR1 is SGHVS and CDR2 is FNYEAQ. The CDR3 loop spans 17 amino acids. CDR3 bases: TGTGCCAGCAGCTCACTTCGGGACTTCTCTAGCACAGATACGCAGTATTTT. Its protein product is CASSSLRDFSSTDTQYF.

V usage is TRBV4-1 and J usage is TRBJ2-2; the D gene is possibly TRBD1 (6 bases). The CDR3 sequence is 17 residues long. Trimming pared 0 bases from V and 3 bases from J, leaving 14 bases between. The germline V gene encodes CDR1 MGHRA and CDR2 YSYEKL. As DNA, the CDR3 is TGCGCCAGCAGCCAAGATTCAGGGGCAGCATACACCGGGGAGCTGTTTTTT. It encodes CASSQDSGAAYTGELFF.

The chain links TRBV6-4 to TRBJ2-1, with 7 bases that match TRBD2. This CDR3 spans 13 amino acids. With V trimmed by 3 bases and J by 8 bases, 4 bases remained unmatched. Germline V gene sequence: CDR1 MRHNA, CDR2 SNTAGT. CDR3 sequence: CASSEREWDEQFF. The DNA of the CDR3 is TGTGCCAGCAGTGAGCGGGAGTGGGATGAGCAGTTCTTC.

CDR3 loop: CAISIMAGGPNTGELFF. CDR3 bases: TGTGCCATCAGTATCATGGCGGGAGGGCCGAACACCGGGGAGCTGTTTTTT. J is TRBJ2-2 and V is TRBV10-3; 9 bases match TRBD2. The length of the CDR3 is 17 residues. The germline V gene encodes CDR1 ENHRY and CDR2 SYGVKD. Trimming removed 5 bases from V and 0 bases from J; junction bases left unmatched: 7.

This clone was detected once. The chain is built from TRBV28 and TRBJ2-5, with a tentative D call TRBD2 (5 bases). The CDR3 sequence is 13 residues long. Germline V lookup: CDR1 MDHEN, CDR2 SYDVKM. Trimming removed 6 bases from V and 5 bases from J, with 13 bases in between. Written as DNA, the CDR3 is TGTGCCAGCAGGACCCCGACGGGGGAGACCCAGTACTTC. Translating it yields CASRTPTGETQYF.

The V and J genes are TRBV5-6 and TRBJ1-6; weak D call: TRBD1 (5 bases). The CDR3 is 16 amino acids. Trimming removed 2 bases at V and 0 bases at J, with 9 bases between. Germline CDR1 and CDR2: SGHDT and YYEEEE. The CDR3 coding sequence is TGTGCCAGCAGCTTTGGGGCCAGCTCCTATAATTCACCCCTCCACTTT. It encodes CASSFGASSYNSPLHF.

The V gene is TRBV7-2, the J gene TRBJ2-5, with 11 nucleotides matching TRBD2. The CDR3 runs 16 residues. Trimming took 5 bases from V and 5 from J; bases not matched to a gene: 10. CDR1 is SGHTA, CDR2 FQGNSA, per germline. CDR3 coding DNA: TGTGCCAGCAGCCCAACTCTAGCGGGAGGACAGGAGACCCAGTACTTC. Translated, it gives CASSPTLAGGQETQYF.

This rearrangement joins TRBV10-3 to TRBJ2-1, with D perhaps TRBD2 (6 bases). This CDR3 contains 15 residues. Germline CDR1 ENHRY, CDR2 SYGVKD. Trimming removed 1 base from V and 9 bases from J, with 16 bases in between. Here the CDR3 reads CAISEFLPGRGEQFF. The CDR3 coding sequence is TGTGCCATCAGTGAGTTTCTGCCCGGGAGAGGTGAGCAGTTCTTC.

The gene calls are TRBV28 and TRBJ2-1, with 8 bases matching TRBD1. V lost 3 bases, J lost 4 bases, and 2 bases stayed unmatched. There are 14 residues in the CDR3. Germline V gene data show CDR1 as MDHEN and CDR2 as SYDVKM. The CDR3 DNA reads TGTGCCAGCAGTTTGGGGACAGGATACAATGAGCAGTTCTTC. It yields the protein CASSLGTGYNEQFF.

The rearrangement joins TRBV4-2 to TRBJ2-5; the match to TRBD2 covers 13 bases. Germline V gene sequence: CDR1 LGHNA, CDR2 YNFKEQ. The CDR3 sequence is 16 residues long. J was trimmed by 4 bases and V by 0 bases; bases with no gene match: 2. CDR3: CASSQDTSGGAETQYF. The CDR3 DNA sequence: TGTGCCAGCAGCCAAGATACTAGCGGGGGGGCAGAGACCCAGTACTTC.

V is TRBV12-5 and J is TRBJ1-1; D might be TRBD1 (5 bases). Germline assignment: CDR1 LGHNT and CDR2 FRNRAP. The CDR3 sequence is 14 residues long. V shed 0 bases and J shed 4 bases, with 9 bases lying between them. For the CDR3, the DNA is TGTGCTAGTGGTTTGGTACCGGGGGTCACTGAAGCTTTCTTT. Translation gives CASGLVPGVTEAFF.

This chain joins TRBV7-2 and TRBJ2-2, with TRBD1 matching over 8 bases. Germline V gene lookup returns CDR1 SGHTA and CDR2 FQGNSA. Trimming at V came to 6 bases and at J to 1 base, leaving 4 bases not matched to a gene. This CDR3 contains 15 residues. The CDR3 here is CASRPTGGNTGELFF. The CDR3 DNA is TGTGCCAGCAGACCTACAGGGGGGAACACCGGGGAGCTGTTTTTT.

This clone showed up just a few times. DNA for the CDR3: TGTGCCAGCAGTTCAGGGTTGGGTGGCTACACCTTC. It specifies CASSSGLGGYTF. The rearrangement uses TRBV28 and TRBJ1-2; D may be TRBD1 (5 bases). CDR3 length: 12 amino acids. Deletions cut 4 bases from V and 7 bases from J, with 10 bases between. Germline CDR1 and CDR2: MDHEN and SYDVKM.

In DNA form, the CDR3 reads TGTGCCAGCAGTGCGAATAGCGGGAGTCCCACAGATACGCAGTATTTT. Amino acids: CASSANSGSPTDTQYF. V is TRBV6-4 and J is TRBJ2-3, with TRBD2 identical over 9 bases. The CDR3 consists of 16 residues. V lost 4 bases and J lost 2; bases outside the gene matches: 7. CDR1 MRHNA and CDR2 SNTAGT come from the germline V gene.

V and J are TRBV11-3 and TRBJ2-1; TRBD1 aligns across 10 bases. The V gene end was trimmed by 3 bases and the J gene end by 2 bases; junction bases not matched to a gene: 4. CDR3 length equals 16 residues. CDR1 and CDR2 from the germline V gene are SGHNT and YENEEA. CDR3 coding DNA: TGTGCCAGCAGCTTCGCCGGGACAGGGGCCTACAATGAGCAGTTCTTC. This sequence encodes CASSFAGTGAYNEQFF.